The 14 T cell receptor beta chains reported below all come from one sample, sequenced in a study of identical twins. Via MiXCR, TCRdb re-called the 5' RACE reads, giving one row per CDR3 protein. The sample has 500,000 or so distinct CDR3 sequences, about 20% seen once. This sample was shared with a second study, whose subject was T cells expressing NK-cell markers.

The sequencing input was CD4+ T cells sorted from blood. The receptors derive from a woman under 30 in good health.

About this clonotype itself: One end of the junction fails to match germline, which may point to a read error. This chain connects TRBV10-2 to TRBJ2-4, with D hard to call. This CDR3 is built from 13 residues. Germline-derived CDR1 and CDR2 are WSHSY and SAAADI. Here the CDR3 reads CASRESSKNIQYF. The CDR3 DNA sequence: TGCGCCAGCAGGGAGTCCTCAAAAAACATTCAGTACTTC.

The chain couples TRBV25-1 to TRBJ1-1, with 7 nucleotides matching TRBD1. CDR3 length: 14 residues. V shed 0 bases and J 4 bases; nucleotides not matched to a gene: 2. The germline CDR1 and CDR2 sequences are MGHDK and SYGVNS. The CDR3 region is CASSEYAGGTEAFF. DNA for the CDR3: TGTGCCAGCAGTGAATACGCAGGGGGCACTGAAGCTTTCTTT.

This clonotype has just a few counts. This rearrangement joins TRBV7-2 to TRBJ1-4; no definite D call. The CDR3 is 15 residues long. Trimming left V 5 bases short and J 5 bases short, with 15 bases between. Per germline, CDR1 SGHTA and CDR2 FQGNSA. In nucleotides, the CDR3 is TGTGCCAGCAGCGCCTGGGGTGCTAGAAATGAAAAACTGTTTTTT. It specifies CASSAWGARNEKLFF.

The chain joins TRBV12-3 or TRBV12-4 to TRBJ2-3; D tentatively reads TRBD1 or TRBD2 (7 bases each). CDR3 length: 16 residues. Trimming removed 6 bases at V and 0 bases at J, with 16 bases between. The CDR3 DNA sequence: TGTGCCAGCAGGGCCAGGGGGGGCCTTAGCACAGATACGCAGTATTTT. This translates into CASRARGGLSTDTQYF.

The rearrangement links TRBV20-1 to TRBJ2-5, with D possibly called TRBD1 or TRBD2 (7 bases each). CDR3 length: 13 residues. Trimming stripped 3 bases from V and 5 bases from J, with 13 bases between. CDR1 and CDR2 (germline): DFQATT, SNEGSKA (reference sequence). CDR3 in DNA: TGCAGTGCTAGTCAGGGGGGGGAGGAGACCCAGTACTTC. This gives the protein CSASQGGEETQYF.

A few counts support this clonotype. V usage is TRBV6-2 or TRBV6-3 and J usage is TRBJ2-1, with D uncertain. Trimming took off 4 bases at V and 4 bases at J, with 14 bases between the two ends. Germline CDR1 reads MNHEY; CDR2 reads SVGEGT. CDR3 size: 15 residues. CDR3: CASSFRGGLYNEQFF. The CDR3 DNA reads as TGTGCCAGCAGTTTCAGAGGTGGGCTATACAATGAGCAGTTCTTC.

The chain uses TRBV12-3 or TRBV12-4 and TRBJ2-7; no clear D gene. The V end lost 3 bases, the J end lost 3 bases, and 12 bases lay between the germline ends. The CDR3 runs 14 residues. The CDR3 coding sequence is TGTGCCAGCAGTTTTAGTAGCCCAGGCTACGAGCAGTACTTC. Its translation: CASSFSSPGYEQYF.

The chain employs TRBV5-1 and TRBJ2-3; D unresolved. Trimming shortened V by 2 bases and J by 2 bases, and 6 bases separated the two germline ends. There are 13 residues in the CDR3. Germline V gives CDR1 SGHRS, CDR2 YFSETQ. CDR3 in amino acids: CASSFRVTDTQYF. The DNA for the CDR3 is TGCGCCAGCAGCTTCCGAGTCACAGATACGCAGTATTTT.

The rearrangement uses TRBV2 and TRBJ1-1, with D possibly TRBD1 on 5 matching bases. The germline CDR1 and CDR2 sequences are SNHLY and FYNNEI. With 3 bases removed from V and 1 base from J, the gap between germline ends came to 12 bases. The CDR3 runs 15 residues. The chain's CDR3 is CASSDLGGGNTEAFF. The DNA of the CDR3 is TGTGCCAGCAGTGACCTCGGGGGGGGGAACACTGAAGCTTTCTTT.

This chain uses TRBV7-2 with TRBJ2-7, with 9 positions matching TRBD1. Germline loops: CDR1 SGHTA, CDR2 FQGNSA. The V gene end was trimmed by 5 bases and the J gene end by 6 bases; junction bases not matched to a gene: 8. The CDR3 sequence is 14 residues long. The CDR3 sequence: CASSRDRVYPEQYF. The CDR3 DNA sequence: TGTGCCAGCAGCCGGGACAGGGTGTACCCCGAGCAGTACTTC.

This clonotype was seen only a few times. The chain has TRBV28 and TRBJ2-1; unclear D gene. The CDR3 is 15 residues long. In germline, CDR1 is MDHEN, CDR2 SYDVKM. Between the trimmed V and J ends, which lost 7 bases and 0 bases, there was a span of 13 bases. CDR3 bases: TGTGCCAGCACACCCCCACGAAGCTCCTACAATGAGCAGTTCTTC. This gives the protein CASTPPRSSYNEQFF.

This clonotype was counted only a few times. This chain uses TRBV18 with TRBJ2-1; 11 nucleotides match TRBD1. The J segment lost 8 bases and the V segment lost 3 bases, leaving 3 bases of the junction unmatched. The CDR3 runs 14 residues. The V gene's germline CDR1 is KGHSH and CDR2 LQKENI. The chain's CDR3 is CASSPWTGGDEQFF. In DNA, the CDR3 is TGTGCCAGCTCACCCTGGACAGGGGGCGATGAGCAGTTCTTC.

This clonotype occurred a few times. The chain joins TRBV12-3 or TRBV12-4 to TRBJ2-5; 12 nucleotides line up with TRBD2. The CDR3 totals 17 residues. Trimming cost V 6 bases and J 4 bases; bases outside gene matches: 12. In DNA, the CDR3 is TGTGCCAGCAGCTGGGGGCGGACTAGCGGGATTGGAGAGACCCAGTACTTC. Encoded protein: CASSWGRTSGIGETQYF.

The V gene is TRBV12-3 or TRBV12-4, the J gene TRBJ2-1, with 9 bases matching TRBD2. With 5 bases clipped from V and 4 bases from J, the junction kept 9 bases outside the gene matches. CDR3 length: 16 residues. CDR3 sequence reads: CASSPVGGGAYNEQFF. The DNA for the CDR3 is TGTGCCAGCAGTCCGGTCGGCGGGGGGGCTTACAATGAGCAGTTCTTC.